The 32 T cell receptor beta chains below were found in one sample sequenced in a study of T cell responses to AZD1222 COVID-19 vaccine. Clones were sequenced by immunoSEQ multiplex PCR, and TCRdb holds only the in-frame ones, with some missing. Of some 91,000 clones listed, around 90% were seen once; the top ten hold 9.5% to 15%. The specimen comprised peripheral blood, sampled on day 0 of AZD1222 vaccination. The receptor source for this set is an adult in good health.

The chain couples TRBV6-5 to TRBJ1-5; D might be TRBD1 (5 bases). Trimming stripped 7 bases from V and 8 bases from J, with 18 bases between. There are 14 residues in the CDR3. The germline gives CDR1 MNHEY, CDR2 SVGAGI. The CDR3 reads CASTPNMAGEPQHF. For the CDR3, the DNA is TGTGCCAGCACCCCGAATATGGCGGGGGAGCCCCAGCATTTT.

This chain links TRBV5-4 with TRBJ2-1; D is unclear. V dropped 4 bases and J dropped 1 base, with 12 bases sitting between them. In germline, CDR1 is SGHNT, CDR2 YYREEE (reference sequence). The CDR3 loop spans 15 amino acids. The CDR3 is CASSPGSVSYNEQFF. The CDR3 nucleotides are TGTGCCAGCAGCCCAGGATCGGTTTCCTACAATGAGCAGTTCTTC.

This sequence joins TRBV15 and TRBJ1-5; 7 positions agree with TRBD1. The germline CDR1 and CDR2 sequences are LNHNV and YYDKDF (reference sequence). CDR3 length: 16 amino acids. V was pared by 2 bases and J by 5 bases, with 9 bases of the junction left unmatched. The CDR3 bases are TGTGCCACCAGCAGAAGGGACAGCCCGACCGATCAGCCCCAGCATTTT. Amino acid sequence: CATSRRDSPTDQPQHF. Full variable domain (rest looked up from reference TRBV15 and TRBJ1-5): DAMVIQNPRYQVTQFGKPVTLSCSQTLNHNVMYWYQQKSSQAPKLLFHYYDKDFNNEADTPDNFQSRRPNTSFCFLDIRSPGLGDTAMYLCATSRRDSPTDQPQHFGDGTRLSIL.

J is TRBJ1-5 and V is TRBV6-5; D call uncertain. The V end was cut by 6 bases, the J end by 3 bases, with 15 bases between. This CDR3 is built from 15 residues. Germline V CDR1 and CDR2: MNHEY, SVGAGI. As DNA, the CDR3 is TGTGCCAGCAGCATCGTTTCAAGTAACAATCAGCCCCAGCATTTT. It yields the protein CASSIVSSNNQPQHF.

V is TRBV4-1 and J is TRBJ2-3; D is unresolved. V lost 0 bases, J lost 6 bases, and 7 bases lay in between. Germline CDR1 and CDR2: MGHRA and YSYEKL. This CDR3 comprises 13 residues. The CDR3 loop is CASSQDYGDTQYF. In DNA, the CDR3 is TGCGCCAGCAGCCAAGATTATGGGGATACGCAGTATTTT.

The genes are TRBV27 and TRBJ1-4, with 8 bases identical to TRBD1. The ends lost 4 bases at V and 8 bases at J; junction bases unmatched: 9. The CDR3 sequence is 15 residues long. Germline-derived CDR1 and CDR2 are MNHEY and SMNVEV (reference sequence). DNA for the CDR3: TGTGCCAGCAGTTCGGGGACAGGTGCTTGGGAAAAACTGTTTTTT. This gives the protein CASSSGTGAWEKLFF.

This clone was found once. The chain links TRBV20-1 to TRBJ2-2; 11 nucleotides match TRBD2. This CDR3 spans 14 amino acids. The V gene's germline CDR1 is DFQATT and CDR2 SNEGSKA (reference sequence). The J segment lost 7 bases and the V segment lost 3 bases, leaving 4 bases of the junction unmatched. CDR3 in amino acids: CSASSGRAIGELFF. The CDR3 DNA sequence: TGCAGTGCTAGTAGCGGGAGGGCGATCGGGGAGCTGTTTTTT.

The chain couples TRBV30 to TRBJ2-2; TRBD2 matches 7 bases. Germline CDR1 is GTSNPN and CDR2 is SVGIG (reference sequence). This CDR3 has 14 residues. V shed 8 bases, J shed 0 bases, and the junction held 6 bases outside the gene matches. The CDR3 region is CAATSGTNTGELFF. CDR3 DNA: TGTGCCGCAACAAGCGGGACGAACACCGGGGAGCTGTTTTTT.

The chain has TRBV3-1 (or the pseudogene TRBV3-2) and TRBJ2-1; 8 nucleotides match TRBD2. The CDR3 loop spans 15 amino acids. The V and J ends lost 5 bases and 3 bases, in that order; junction bases with no gene match: 6. Germline lookup yields CDR1 LGHDT and CDR2 YNNKEL (reference sequence). The chain's CDR3 is CASSSLRGDYNEQFF. The CDR3 DNA is TGTGCCAGCAGCAGTTTGCGGGGGGACTACAATGAGCAGTTCTTC.

J is TRBJ2-7 and V is TRBV7-9; D call uncertain. This CDR3 has 10 residues. Germline CDR1 is SEHNR and CDR2 is FQNEAQ (reference sequence). V lost 11 bases, J lost 5 bases, and 10 bases lay in between. In nucleotides, the CDR3 is TGTGCCGTTATTCCGGACGAGCAGTACTTC. Its translation: CAVIPDEQYF.

This chain links TRBV7-2 with TRBJ1-2; possible D gene TRBD1, 5 bases. Deletions cut 2 bases from V and 2 bases from J, with 9 bases between. From germline, CDR1 is SGHTA and CDR2 FQGNSA. This CDR3 region has 14 residues. The CDR3 sequence: CASSLRQGNYGYTF. In DNA, the CDR3 is TGTGCCAGCAGCTTAAGGCAGGGCAACTATGGCTACACCTTC.

The rearrangement uses TRBV5-5 and TRBJ1-1, with 7 bases matching TRBD1. Unmatched junction bases numbered 10, after V lost 7 bases and J lost 4 bases. CDR3 length equals 14 residues. The germline V gene has CDR1 SGHKS and CDR2 YYEKEE (reference sequence). Here the CDR3 reads CASRRQGGATEAFF. DNA for the CDR3: TGTGCCAGCCGACGACAGGGAGGAGCCACTGAAGCTTTCTTT.

The chain uses TRBV28 and TRBJ2-7; no clear D gene. V was cut by 4 bases and J by 4 bases, with 17 bases left in between. The V gene's germline CDR1 is MDHEN and CDR2 SYDVKM. The CDR3 is made up of 15 amino acids. As DNA, the CDR3 is TGTGCCAGCAGTTCCCCCCCAGTTAACCTATACGAGCAGTACTTC. Translated, it gives CASSSPPVNLYEQYF.

The rearrangement links TRBV10-3 to TRBJ1-2; possible D gene TRBD1, 6 bases. This CDR3 spans 14 amino acids. V shed 5 bases and J shed 4 bases, with 14 bases lying between them. Germline V gene lookup returns CDR1 ENHRY and CDR2 SYGVKD. The CDR3 bases are TGTGCCATCAGTCCCGGACAGAACCTCTATGGCTACACCTTC. As protein: CAISPGQNLYGYTF.

The V and J genes are TRBV18 and TRBJ1-5; no firm D call. Looked up from germline, CDR1 is KGHSH and CDR2 is LQKENI. The V end was cut by 3 bases, the J end by 4 bases, with 16 bases between. The CDR3 is made up of 16 amino acids. CDR3 bases: TGTGCCAGCTCACCGACCCTCCCCGTGGCGAATCAGCCCCAGCATTTT. Translated, it gives CASSPTLPVANQPQHF. The whole variable domain, remainder taken from reference TRBV18 and TRBJ1-5, is NAGVMQNPRHLVRRRGQEARLRCSPMKGHSHVYWYRQLPEEGLKFMVYLQKENIIDESGMPKERFSAEFPKEGPSILRIQQVVRGDSAAYFCASSPTLPVANQPQHFGDGTRLSIL.

This clone appeared a single time. The chain combines TRBV27 with TRBJ2-7, with D possibly being TRBD1 (6 bases). Germline assignment: CDR1 MNHEY and CDR2 SMNVEV (reference sequence). The V end lost 0 bases, the J end lost 6 bases, and 15 bases lay between the germline ends. The CDR3 spans 15 residues. CDR3 nucleotides: TGTGCCAGCAGTTTATCGGGGTCAGGGGTGGGCGAGCAGTACTTC. This encodes CASSLSGSGVGEQYF.

The chain couples TRBV2 to TRBJ1-1, with D unresolved. Germline values: CDR1 SNHLY, CDR2 FYNNEI. This CDR3 region has 12 residues. The germline V and J ends were trimmed by 7 bases and 2 bases, with 8 bases remaining between them. The CDR3 loop is CASNYGNTEAFF. DNA for the CDR3: TGTGCCAGCAACTACGGAAACACTGAAGCTTTCTTT.

The chain recombines TRBV19 with TRBJ1-1, with D unresolved. V lost 5 bases to trimming and J lost 0 bases, with 7 bases between them. CDR3 length equals 13 residues. Looked up from germline, CDR1 is LNHDA and CDR2 is SQIVND (reference sequence). The CDR3 loop is CASSSQMNTEAFF. CDR3 DNA sequence: TGTGCCAGTAGTTCACAGATGAACACTGAAGCTTTCTTT. Combining the CDR3 with reference TRBV19 and TRBJ1-1 gives the whole variable domain DGGITQSPKYLFRKEGQNVTLSCEQNLNHDAMYWYRQDPGQGLRLIYYSQIVNDFQKGDIAEGYSVSREKKESFPLTVTSAQKNPTAFYLCASSSQMNTEAFFGQGTRLTVV.

Turning to this clone: At one end the junction does not follow the germline gene, possibly because of a read error. The chain recombines TRBV6-5 with TRBJ1-5, with D uncertain. CDR1 and CDR2 from the germline V gene are MNHEY and SVGAGI. This CDR3 spans 14 amino acids. CDR3 loop: CASSDSGVGQPQHF. As DNA, the CDR3 is TGTGCCAGCAGTGACTCCGGAGTCGGGCAGCCCCAGCATTTT.

This chain joins TRBV21-1 and TRBJ1-1. TRBV21-1 is a pseudogene locus. CDR3 length: 19 residues. The CDR3 nucleotides read TGTGCCAGCAGCAATGGTTGGCTGGGTTGGGGGACGGGTGTGGGTGAAGCTTTCTTT. It specifies CASSNGWLGWGTGVGEAFF.

The genes are TRBV7-2 and TRBJ2-7; 8 bases are a match to TRBD2. Germline V CDR1 and CDR2: SGHTA, FQGNSA. The CDR3 runs to 13 residues. V shed 3 bases and J 5 bases; nucleotides not matched to a gene: 3. CDR3 DNA: TGTGCCAGCAGCTTGAGCGGGAGTAACGAGCAGTACTTC. Its translation is CASSLSGSNEQYF.

The gene calls are TRBV7-3 and TRBJ2-2, with D unclear. Trimming took 8 bases from V and 3 from J, leaving 13 bases between them. CDR3 length: 14 residues. CDR1 and CDR2 from the germline V gene are SGHTA and FQGTGA. The CDR3 region is CASGRDRDTGELFF. CDR3 bases: TGTGCCAGCGGTAGGGATAGGGACACCGGGGAGCTGTTTTTT.

The chain joins TRBV9 to TRBJ1-5; possibly TRBD1 for D (5 bases). With 0 bases removed from V and 2 bases from J, the gap between germline ends came to 9 bases. The CDR3 loop spans 15 amino acids. Germline V gives CDR1 SGDLS, CDR2 YYNGEE. CDR3 loop: CASSVGGSGNQPQHF. The CDR3 nucleotides are TGTGCCAGCAGCGTAGGGGGGAGTGGCAATCAGCCCCAGCATTTT.

CDR3 in amino acids: CASSHPGGYNGAFF. The CDR3 DNA reads as TGTGCCAGCAGCCATCCAGGGGGCTATAATGGAGCTTTCTTT. The J gene is TRBJ1-1, the V gene TRBV11-2; 8 nucleotides match TRBD1. J was trimmed by 10 bases and V by 5 bases; bases with no gene match: 12. The germline CDR1 and CDR2 sequences are SGHAT and FQNNGV. There are 14 residues in the CDR3.

The rearrangement uses TRBV4-1 and TRBJ1-1, with D perhaps matching TRBD1 (5 bases). The germline CDR1 and CDR2 sequences are MGHRA and YSYEKL. V lost 6 bases and J lost 1, with 12 bases in between. The CDR3 contains 14 residues. CDR3 sequence: CASRGQLKNTEAFF. CDR3 nucleotide sequence: TGCGCCAGCAGAGGACAACTTAAGAACACTGAAGCTTTCTTT.

The DNA for the CDR3 is TGTGCCAGCAGTTACTCGAAAGGGGGGCCAGATACGCAGTATTTT. It translates to CASSYSKGGPDTQYF. V is TRBV6-5 and J is TRBJ2-3; the D gene could be TRBD1 or TRBD2 (6 bases each). CDR1 and CDR2 (germline): MNHEY, SVGAGI. The V end was cut by 0 bases, the J end by 4 bases, with 11 bases between. The length of the CDR3 is 15 residues.

The J gene is TRBJ2-3, the V gene TRBV7-9; tentative D call: TRBD1 (6 bases). V was trimmed by 1 base and J by 5 bases, leaving 10 bases between them. The CDR3 covers 14 residues. Germline V gene lookup returns CDR1 SEHNR and CDR2 FQNEAQ (reference sequence). CDR3 sequence reads: CASSLVQGQDTQYF. The CDR3 DNA reads TGTGCCAGCAGCTTAGTACAGGGCCAAGATACGCAGTATTTT.

The chain is built from TRBV29-1 and TRBJ2-7, with 10 bases identical to TRBD2. The CDR3 covers 15 residues. The germline CDR1 and CDR2 sequences are SQVTM and ANQGSEA. V was clipped by 3 bases and J by 1 base; unmatched bases: 6. CDR3 coding DNA: TGCAGCGTTGAGGGGACTAGCGCGACTTCCTACGAGCAGTACTTC. It is translated as CSVEGTSATSYEQYF.

The V gene is TRBV15, the J gene TRBJ1-3; D not resolved. The germline V gene has CDR1 LNHNV and CDR2 YYDKDF (reference sequence). The CDR3 length is 16 residues. V shed 0 bases and J shed 0 bases, with 9 bases lying between them. CDR3 DNA sequence: TGTGCCACCAGCAGAGATCTGGAAGCCTCTGGAAACACCATATATTTT. This encodes CATSRDLEASGNTIYF.

This chain links TRBV10-3 with TRBJ2-7; D not resolved. Trimming took off 3 bases at V and 0 bases at J, with 6 bases between the two ends. The CDR3 is 13 amino acids. Germline loops: CDR1 ENHRY, CDR2 SYGVKD. The CDR3 nucleotides read TGTGCCATCAGTGAAGATTACTCCTACGAGCAGTACTTC. The encoded protein is CAISEDYSYEQYF.

The chain joins TRBV11-2 to TRBJ2-7, with D possibly being TRBD1 or TRBD2 (5 bases each). CDR1 SGHAT and CDR2 FQNNGV come from the germline V gene. V gave up 6 bases and J gave up 3 bases, with 24 bases separating them. The CDR3 spans 17 residues. CDR3 region: CASRPAAGSLRIYEQYF. The CDR3 nucleotides are TGTGCCAGCAGGCCGGCGGCAGGGAGCCTAAGAATCTACGAGCAGTACTTC. Full variable domain (rest looked up from reference TRBV11-2 and TRBJ2-7): EAGVAQSPRYKIIEKRQSVAFWCNPISGHATLYWYQQILGQGPKLLIQFQNNGVVDDSQLPKDRFSAERLKGVDSTLKIQPAKLEDSAVYLCASRPAAGSLRIYEQYFGPGTRLTVT.

The chain joins TRBV5-1 to TRBJ1-1; D call uncertain. Deletions cut 0 bases from V and 1 base from J, with 7 bases between. Germline V gives CDR1 SGHRS, CDR2 YFSETQ. The CDR3 loop spans 14 amino acids. The CDR3 bases are TGCGCCAGCAGCTTGGGTCCGGGGAACACTGAAGCTTTCTTT. Residues: CASSLGPGNTEAFF.